This T cell receptor beta chain was recovered during a study of blood T cell repertoires in COVID-19. Study information: The origin of the acute and convalescent COVID-19 samples was the United States, Italy and Spain.

This CDR3 is built from 17 residues. The germline CDR1 and CDR2 sequences are SGHDT and YYEEEE. The V gene end was trimmed by 0 bases and the J gene end by 0 bases; junction bases not matched to a gene: 3. Profiled with immunoSEQ multiplex PCR; TCRdb holds only in-frame clones, not every one. The sample lists a few hundred thousand clones, around nine tenths seen once, with under 5% in the top ten. This chain joins TRBV5-6 and TRBJ2-2; 9 bases align to TRBD2. Source material: peripheral blood. This TCR derives from a woman aged 45-59 years with active or convalescent COVID-19. The CDR3: CASSLVAGAPNTGELFF. CDR3 nucleotides: TGTGCCAGCAGCTTGGTAGCGGGGGCCCCGAACACCGGGGAGCTGTTTTTT.